This TCR beta chain stems from a study of blood T cell repertoires in COVID-19. The table lists this clone with a count of one. Germline assignment: CDR1 SNHLY and CDR2 FYNNEI. This CDR3 has 14 residues. Germline trimming cut 4 bases from V and 3 bases from J; bases unmatched to any gene: 3. As originally analysed: Reference gene primer amplification in the assay estimated nucleated cell counts. TCRdb's table, derived via immunoSEQ multiplex PCR, lists solely in-frame clones and lacks some. D and trimming come from the DNA, and the V and J calls and clone size come from that table. The table lists roughly 200,000 clones, 80% to 85% of them singletons.

This clonotype was sampled from a man over 45 with active or convalescent COVID-19. The chain has TRBV2 and TRBJ1-1; 9 nucleotides line up with TRBD1. What was sequenced was peripheral blood. The CDR3 sequence is CASSGNRGHTEAFF. The CDR3 DNA reads TGTGCCAGCAGTGGTAACAGGGGGCACACTGAAGCTTTCTTT.